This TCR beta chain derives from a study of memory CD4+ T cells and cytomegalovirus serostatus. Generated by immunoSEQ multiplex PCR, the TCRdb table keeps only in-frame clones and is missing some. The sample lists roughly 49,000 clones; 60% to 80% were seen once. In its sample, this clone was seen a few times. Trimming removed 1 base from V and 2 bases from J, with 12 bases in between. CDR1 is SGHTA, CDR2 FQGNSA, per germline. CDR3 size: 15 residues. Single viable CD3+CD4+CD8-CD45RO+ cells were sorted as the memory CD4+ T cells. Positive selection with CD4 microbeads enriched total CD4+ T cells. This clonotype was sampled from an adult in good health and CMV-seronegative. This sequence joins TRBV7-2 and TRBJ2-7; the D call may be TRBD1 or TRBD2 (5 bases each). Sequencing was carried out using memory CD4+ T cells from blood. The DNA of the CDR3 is TGTGCCAGCAGCTTAGTGAGGGACGCCGCCTACGAGCAGTACTTC. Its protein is CASSLVRDAAYEQYF. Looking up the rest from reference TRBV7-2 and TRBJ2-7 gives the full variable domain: GAGVSQSPSNKVTEKGKDVELRCDPISGHTALYWYRQSLGQGLEFLIYFQGNSAPDKSGLPSDRFSAERTGGSVSTLTIQRTQQEDSAVYLCASSLVRDAAYEQYFGPGTRLTVT.